Listed below are T cell receptor beta chains from one sample, sequenced in a study of graft-versus-host responses after intestinal transplantation. No cognate antigen is known for these TCRs. The protocol was immunoSEQ multiplex PCR, while the TCRdb copy is restricted to in-frame clones and leaves out a portion. The sample has approximately 99,000 clones, around 92% seen once. This material consisted of unstimulated CD4+ T cells sorted from spleen or lymph node cells, taken before transplant. The receptors originated from a human donor who was the organ donor for an intestinal transplant. Both conserved end residues are part of each CDR3. The D gene is left open where the match is weak. Part of the rows lack a size; the others show once, few, many or a class for expanded clones.

J gene | V gene | D gene | clone size | CDR3 DNA | CDR3 protein
TRBJ1-2 | TRBV29-1 | . | . | TGCAGCGTTGTAGTTTATGCTAACTATGGCTACACCTTC | CSVVVYANYGYTF
TRBJ2-7 | TRBV6-1 | . | . | TGTGCCAGCAGGACGCGAGGCCTTTACGAGCAGTACTTC | CASRTRGLYEQYF
TRBJ2-5 | TRBV20-1 | . | . | TGCAGTGCTACCTCAGAGACCCAGTACTTC | CSATSETQYF
TRBJ1-5 | TRBV2 | . | once | TGTGCCAGCAGTGAATTCCGTAATCAGCCCCAGCATTTT | CASSEFRNQPQHF
TRBJ1-2 | TRBV9 | . | . | TGTGCCAGCAGCCAACCGGGGGGCTACACCTTC | CASSQPGGYTF
TRBJ2-1 | TRBV28 | TRBD2 | . | TGTGCCAGCAGTTTATTCCTAGCGGGTCCAAATGAGCAGTTCTTC | CASSLFLAGPNEQFF
TRBJ2-7 | TRBV7-9 | . | . | TGTGCCAGCAGCTCCAGCTCCTACGAGCAGTACTTC | CASSSSSYEQYF
TRBJ1-1 | TRBV4-3 | . | . | TGCGCCAGCAGCCAAGATCAACGGGGACTGGCAGCTTTCTTT | CASSQDQRGLAAFF
TRBJ2-3 | TRBV5-1 | TRBD2 | . | TGCGCCAGCAGCTTGGAAAAGCGGGGAGAGGTGGATACGCAGTATTTT | CASSLEKRGEVDTQYF
TRBJ2-7 | TRBV6-5 | . | . | TGTGCCAGCACCGCTCAGGGTGCCTACGAGCAGTACTTC | CASTAQGAYEQYF
TRBJ1-5 | TRBV28 | TRBD1 | . | TGTGCCACCGACCCGACAGGGAGAGGTCAGCCCCAGCATTTT | CATDPTGRGQPQHF
TRBJ1-4 | TRBV5-1 | TRBD1 | . | TGCGCCAGCAGCTTTCAGGCGCCCCAGGGGGGCTTTAATGAAAAACTGTTTTTT | CASSFQAPQGGFNEKLFF
TRBJ2-5 | TRBV5-1 | . | . | TGCGCCAGCAGCTTGGGCAGAGAGACCCAGTACTTC | CASSLGRETQYF
TRBJ2-5 | TRBV9 | . | . | TGTGCCAGCAGCGTAGGCAACGAGGGTGGGAGCTTTGGGACCCAGTACTTC | CASSVGNEGGSFGTQYF
TRBJ2-7 | TRBV7-6 | . | . | TGTGCCAGCAGCTTAGGAGGGGGAAGGTCCGCCGAGCAGTACTTC | CASSLGGGRSAEQYF
TRBJ2-6 | TRBV7-6 | TRBD2 | once | TGTGCCAGCAGCTTAGCTATGACTAGCGGGGGGTCTATTGGGGCCAACGTCCTGACTTTC | CASSLAMTSGGSIGANVLTF
TRBJ2-1 | TRBV2 | TRBD1 | once | TGTGCCAGCAGGGGACAGGGGTCCTCCTACAATGAGCAGTTCTTC | CASRGQGSSYNEQFF
TRBJ2-5 | TRBV6-5 | . | . | TGTGCCAGCAGTTACTTCGGGGAGACCCAGTACTTC | CASSYFGETQYF
TRBJ1-1 | TRBV11-3 | . | . | TGTGCCAGCAGCTTAGACTACGACAGTGAAGCTTTCTTT | CASSLDYDSEAFF
TRBJ2-3 | TRBV4-3 | TRBD2 | . | TGCGCCAGCAGCCAAGATTTCCTAGCGGGGGCCTCTAGCACAGATACGCAGTATTTT | CASSQDFLAGASSTDTQYF
TRBJ2-7 | TRBV7-3 | . | . | TGTGCCAGCAGCCCTGGACAAACCTACGAGCAGTACTTC | CASSPGQTYEQYF
TRBJ1-3 | TRBV6-1 | TRBD1 | . | TGTGCCAGCAGTGATCTCGGGACAGGCTCTGGAAACACCATATATTTT | CASSDLGTGSGNTIYF
TRBJ1-4 | TRBV19 | TRBD1 | . | TGTGCCAGCCTAGGACAGGGGAATGAAAAACTGTTTTTT | CASLGQGNEKLFF
TRBJ1-1 | TRBV4-1 | . | . | TGCGCCAGCAGCTCACACGGCGGGAACACTGAAGCTTTCTTT | CASSSHGGNTEAFF
TRBJ1-1 | TRBV7-9 | . | . | TGTGCCAGCAGCCCCAAGGGGCGGGGGTCGATGAACACTGAAGCTTTCTTT | CASSPKGRGSMNTEAFF
TRBJ1-2 | TRBV7-3 | . | . | TGTGCCAGCAGCCCCGAGGGTCGGAGGGACTATGGCTACACCTTC | CASSPEGRRDYGYTF
TRBJ2-5 | TRBV16 | TRBD1 | . | TGTGCCAGCAGCCAATGGACAGGGGAGACCCAGTACTTC | CASSQWTGETQYF
TRBJ1-6 | TRBV15 | . | . | TGTGCCACCAGCAGAGATATGTTGGGCCGACGAAATTCACCCCTCCACTTT | CATSRDMLGRRNSPLHF
TRBJ1-5 | TRBV2 | . | . | TGTGCCGGGGGCAGGGATAGCAATCAGCCCCAGCATTTT | CAGGRDSNQPQHF
TRBJ2-5 | TRBV12-2 | . | once | TGTGCAAGTCGCTTAGCGGGGGGGCTGAGGGAGCAAGAGACCCAGTACTTC | CASRLAGGLREQETQYF
TRBJ2-5 | TRBV7-3 | . | . | TGTGCCAGCAGCGCACGGGGGACGGGAGAGACCCAGTACTTC | CASSARGTGETQYF
TRBJ1-1 | TRBV18 | TRBD1 | . | TGTGCCAGCTCTGGACAGGCGAACACTGAAGCTTTCTTT | CASSGQANTEAFF
TRBJ2-3 | TRBV7-2 | . | . | TGTGCCAGCAGCTCAAAACATAGCACAGATACGCAGTATTTT | CASSSKHSTDTQYF
TRBJ1-3 | TRBV18 | . | few | TGTGCCAGCTCACGGGCGGGTCTACCTGGAAACACCATATATTTT | CASSRAGLPGNTIYF
TRBJ2-1 | TRBV4-2 | . | . | TGTGCCAGCAGCCAAGTAAGCGGTCTGAATGAGCAGTTCTTC | CASSQVSGLNEQFF
TRBJ2-5 | TRBV7-9 | TRBD2 | once | TGTGCCAGCACCGGGACTAGCGGGGGCCACGCGGAAGAGACCCAGTACTTC | CASTGTSGGHAEETQYF
TRBJ1-1 | TRBV6-6 | . | few | TGTGCCAGCCGCCTCGGGGGCACTGAAGCTTTCTTT | CASRLGGTEAFF
TRBJ2-4 | TRBV6-1 | TRBD1 | . | TGTGCCACATTAGACAGGGGGCCCTTCAAAAACATTCAGTACTTC | CATLDRGPFKNIQYF
TRBJ1-5 | TRBV2 | . | once | TGTGCCAGCCGGAGAGCGGGACACAGCAATCAGCCCCAGCATTTT | CASRRAGHSNQPQHF
TRBJ1-5 | TRBV4-1 | TRBD1 | . | TGCGCCAGCAGCCAAAATCCCTCAGGGGGGAGTCAGCCCCAGCATTTT | CASSQNPSGGSQPQHF
TRBJ1-1 | TRBV7-9 | . | . | TGTGCCAGCAGCTTCGCGGGTTGGAACACTGAAGCTTTCTTT | CASSFAGWNTEAFF